One and the same sample provided the 6 T cell receptor beta chains below, sequenced in a study of beta chain features in type 1 diabetes (dated by TCRdb to between 2017 and 2018). Library preparation used the immunoSEQ multiplex PCR assay. The entire isolated RNA was reverse transcribed using the High Capacity cDNA Reverse Transcription Kit, and thus expressed TCRB transcripts were sequenced. The table was pulled from immuneACCESS by TCRdb, which kept in-frame rearrangements only. Such tables lose some clones; where checked, under half of the loss comes from unresolved V genes, and the rest has no known cause. Recorded for this sample are about 320,000 clones; 14% of them occurred a single time. In total, the top ten clones hold over 5.5% of the sample. Material: central memory CD4+ T cells from blood. Receptors were obtained from a man younger than 40 in good health.

This clone was detected only a few times. The chain joins TRBV9 to TRBJ2-2; no clear D. Trimming shortened V by 3 bases and J by 8 bases, and 14 bases separated the two germline ends. The CDR3 has 14 amino acids. Germline values: CDR1 SGDLS, CDR2 YYNGEE. CDR3: CASSDGPAAGELFF. The CDR3 DNA follows: TGTGCCAGCAGCGACGGTCCCGCCGCGGGGGAGCTGTTTTTT. Full variable domain (rest looked up from reference TRBV9 and TRBJ2-2): DSGVTQTPKHLITATGQRVTLRCSPRSGDLSVYWYQQSLDQGLQFLIQYYNGEERAKGNILERFSAQQFPDLHSELNLSSLELGDSALYFCASSDGPAAGELFFGEGSRLTVL.

A remark on this clone: It differs at one base from a far larger clone, so likely a read error. DNA for the CDR3: TGCGCCAGCAGCCAAGGACAGTACACTGAAGCTTTCTTT. Translation: CASSQGQYTEAFF. V and J are TRBV5-4 and TRBJ1-1; possibly TRBD1 for D (6 bases). Looked up from germline, CDR1 is SGHNT and CDR2 is YYREEE (reference sequence). CDR3 length: 13 residues.

J is TRBJ2-5 and V is TRBV6-5; D not resolved. The CDR3 covers 12 residues. The germline CDR1 and CDR2 sequences are MNHEY and SVGAGI. Deletions cut 0 bases from V and 4 bases from J, with 3 bases between. CDR3 nucleotide sequence: TGTGCCAGCAGTTACTCCGGAGAGACCCAGTACTTC. This codes for CASSYSGETQYF.

The genes are TRBV15 and TRBJ2-7; D assignment may be TRBD1 or TRBD2 (5 bases each). CDR3 length: 15 residues. V lost 2 bases and J lost 2, with 13 bases in between. The germline CDR1 and CDR2 sequences are LNHNV and YYDKDF (reference sequence). The CDR3, as DNA: TGTGCCACCAGCAGAACCGGGACGAGACCCTACGAGCAGTACTTC. Its protein product is CATSRTGTRPYEQYF.

In the case of this clone: Other DNA sequences in this specimen translate into the identical CDR3. The chain employs TRBV11-2 and TRBJ1-2, with D possibly being TRBD1 (6 bases). The ends were cut back, 1 base at V and 5 bases at J, with 8 bases in the middle. The CDR3 length is 13 residues. Per germline, CDR1 SGHAT and CDR2 FQNNGV. This chain's CDR3 is CASSLGRGYGYTF. The CDR3 region has the DNA TGTGCCAGCAGCTTAGGCAGGGGATATGGCTACACCTTC.

The chain is built from TRBV7-9 and TRBJ1-4; D is perhaps TRBD1 (6 bases). The CDR3 is 15 amino acids. Germline CDR1 SEHNR, CDR2 FQNEAQ (reference sequence). The V end was cut by 5 bases, the J end by 5 bases, with 15 bases between. CDR3 sequence (DNA): TGTGCCAGCAGCACCCGACAGGAGACGAATGAAAAACTGTTTTTT. It codes for CASSTRQETNEKLFF.